Following are 11 T cell receptor beta chains from one sample sequenced in a study of human T cells and chemical hapten exposure. Described time point: pre-sensitization, week 0. The treatment was: therapeutic diphenylcyclopropenone sensitization with weekly scalp DPC. From whole blood left unfractionated, total RNA was extracted. TCRdb called the RACE reads again in MiXCR, with one record for every CDR3 protein. The sample lists almost 35,000 distinct CDR3 sequences, 10% seen once, with 27% in the top ten. The source material was whole blood, sampled in connection with sensitization to the hapten diphenylcyclopropenone (DPC). The source of these receptors is a man aged 50 or older with alopecia areata. Some clones in this sample may be carry-over from other donors' samples.

Many counts were recorded for this clonotype. The chain carries TRBV7-8 and TRBJ1-4; 10 bases line up with TRBD1. The CDR3 consists of 14 residues. V was pared by 6 bases and J by 7 bases, with 5 bases of the junction left unmatched. The germline V gene encodes CDR1 SGHVS and CDR2 FQNEAQ. The CDR3, as DNA: TGTGCCAGCAGTCTGACAGGGGGCGGTGAAAAACTGTTTTTT. Translating it yields CASSLTGGGEKLFF. Filled out from reference TRBV7-8 and TRBJ1-4, the complete variable domain reads GAGVSQSPRYKVAKRGQDVALRCDPISGHVSLFWYQQALGQGPEFLTYFQNEAQLDKSGLPSDRFFAERPEGSVSTLKIQRTQQEDSAVYLCASSLTGGGEKLFFGSGTQLSVL.

This clonotype showed up just a few times. The chain links TRBV9 to TRBJ2-7, with TRBD2 as a possible D gene (5 bases). Looked up from germline, CDR1 is SGDLS and CDR2 is YYNGEE. There are 16 residues in the CDR3. The V end lost 0 bases, the J end lost 2 bases, and 15 bases lay between the germline ends. The CDR3 coding sequence is TGTGCCAGCAGCGTAGGCACCTCGCGGGCCACCTACGAGCAGTACTTC. Translation gives CASSVGTSRATYEQYF.

There are many counts of this clonotype. The chain employs TRBV5-1 and TRBJ2-3, with D hard to call. The CDR3 sequence is 15 residues long. CDR1 and CDR2 (germline): SGHRS, YFSETQ. Trimming took 0 bases from V and 6 from J, leaving 14 bases between them. The CDR3 spells CASSLALEWSDTQYF. The CDR3 DNA reads TGCGCCAGCAGCTTGGCTCTAGAATGGTCCGATACGCAGTATTTT.

This clonotype was counted at least ten times. The V and J genes are TRBV12-2 and TRBJ2-4; the table gives TRBD1 as D, unverified against the DNA. TRBV12-2 is termed a pseudogene. This CDR3 is 17 amino acids long. Here the CDR3 reads CASRLALLASQGNIQYF. DNA of the CDR3: TGTGCAAGTCGCTTAGCTTTATTGGCATCCCAGGGGAACATTCAGTACTTC.

This clonotype was detected ten times or more. The chain has TRBV19 and TRBJ2-2; 7 nucleotides line up with TRBD1. J lost 15 bases, V lost 6 bases, and 7 bases had no gene match. The CDR3 is 11 amino acids. The V gene's germline CDR1 is LNHDA and CDR2 SQIVND (reference sequence). CDR3 in amino acids: CASRNEGAMFF. CDR3 DNA: TGTGCCAGTAGAAACGAGGGGGCGATGTTTTTT.

This clonotype was found a few times. The V and J genes are TRBV28 and TRBJ2-5; possibly TRBD1 for D (8 bases). V lost 2 bases to trimming and J lost 5 bases, with 21 bases between them. Looked up from germline, CDR1 is MDHEN and CDR2 is SYDVKM. This CDR3 contains 17 residues. CDR3 coding DNA: TGTGCCAGCAGTTTAGGGACAGGCGGGGGTACCGGGGAGACCCAGTACTTC. Translating gives CASSLGTGGGTGETQYF.

This clonotype was found many times. V is TRBV28 and J is TRBJ2-3; 8 nucleotides match TRBD2. This CDR3 has 20 amino acids. Germline values: CDR1 MDHEN, CDR2 SYDVKM. V lost 3 bases and J lost 3; bases outside the gene matches: 20. The CDR3: CASSFPLAGATYTNTDTQYF. The CDR3 DNA is TGTGCCAGCAGTTTCCCCCTAGCGGGTGCCACCTATACCAATACAGATACGCAGTATTTT.

This chain links TRBV29-1 with TRBJ2-5; 7 bases fit TRBD2. The trim removed 6 bases at V and 1 base at J, leaving 11 bases unmatched. Looked up from germline, CDR1 is SQVTM and CDR2 is ANQGSEA. The CDR3 is 15 amino acids. CDR3 residues: CSVLGQLAPQETQYF. The CDR3 DNA is TGCAGCGTCTTGGGCCAACTAGCGCCCCAAGAGACCCAGTACTTC.

This clonotype was counted only a few times. V usage is TRBV27 and J usage is TRBJ2-1; 13 nucleotides line up with TRBD2. Trimming took 5 bases from V and 15 from J; bases not matched to a gene: 16. Germline V lookup: CDR1 MNHEY, CDR2 SMNVEV (reference sequence). The CDR3 spans 16 residues. The CDR3 sequence: CASSPHSGLAGLRGFF. For the CDR3, the DNA is TGTGCCAGCAGTCCACACTCGGGACTAGCGGGACTACGTGGGTTCTTC.

This clonotype was detected many times. This sequence joins TRBV10-2 and TRBJ2-3, with TRBD1 matching 8 bases. Germline-derived CDR1 and CDR2 are WSHSY and SAAADI. The CDR3 loop spans 15 amino acids. V was pared by 5 bases and J by 3 bases, with 7 bases of the junction left unmatched. The DNA for the CDR3 is TGCGCCAGCAGTTTGACAGGGGATCCAACAGATACGCAGTATTTT. As protein: CASSLTGDPTDTQYF.

Only a few counts were recorded for this clonotype. The chain is built from TRBV28 and TRBJ1-5; D remains ambiguous. CDR3 length: 12 amino acids. The V end lost 6 bases, the J end lost 4 bases, and 7 bases lay between the germline ends. The germline V gene has CDR1 MDHEN and CDR2 SYDVKM. CDR3 sequence reads: CASRERNQPQHF. The CDR3 DNA reads TGTGCCAGCAGGGAAAGGAATCAGCCCCAGCATTTT. Filled out from reference TRBV28 and TRBJ1-5, the complete variable domain reads DVKVTQSSRYLVKRTGEKVFLECVQDMDHENMFWYRQDPGLGLRLIYFSYDVKMKEKGDIPEGYSVSREKKERFSLILESASTNQTSMYLCASRERNQPQHFGDGTRLSIL.